This T cell receptor (beta chain) emerged from a study of OX40 agonist ivuxolimab in advanced cancers. Regarding the study as a whole: In the 0.1-3.0 mg/kg groups, partial responders showed among the lowest expansion.

The V gene lost 0 bases and the J gene lost 1 base, with 6 bases spanning the gap. This CDR3 has 14 residues. Looked up from germline, CDR1 is PRHDT and CDR2 is FYEKMQ (reference sequence). About this clone itself: The antigen remains unidentified.

Data came from immunoSEQ multiplex PCR; TCRdb stores just in-frame clones and leaves some out. The sample has 35,000 to 45,000 clones; 65% to 90% are singletons. Blood specimens came from baseline, cycle 4 day 1, and cycle 7 day 1. The TCR originated in an adult with an advanced solid tumor such as melanoma, head and neck, liver or kidney cancer. The genes are TRBV13 and TRBJ2-5; tentatively, D is TRBD2 (5 bases). Material: CD4+ or CD8+ T cells sorted from blood, obtained in a trial of the OX40 agonist ivuxolimab. The CDR3 sequence is CASSLGDFQETQYF. The CDR3 bases are TGTGCCAGCAGCTTAGGGGACTTCCAAGAGACCCAGTACTTC.